This TCR beta chain was found in a study of blood T cell repertoires in COVID-19. Study summary: Samples representing acute and convalescent COVID-19 were sourced from the United States, Italy and Spain. Sample material is recorded as cDNA or gDNA derived from T cells, B-cell-depleted T cells, or PBMCs.

In the authors' workflow: Amplification of reference gene primers was used by the study to estimate nucleated cell counts. The table came from immunoSEQ multiplex PCR; TCRdb's copy has only in-frame clones and leaves some out. The V and J calls and clone size were taken over from that table, and D and trimming were inferred from the DNA. The sample yields 130,000 or so clones, roughly three quarters seen once. The CDR3 sequence is 13 residues long. With V trimmed by 5 bases and J by 10 bases, 8 bases remained unmatched. The germline V gene encodes CDR1 SGHRS and CDR2 YFSETQ. The clonotype was recovered from a human donor in a cohort sampled during active COVID-19. The sample taken for sequencing was peripheral blood. This chain links TRBV5-1 with TRBJ1-4; TRBD1 matches at 7 bases. CDR3 sequence: CASREDRSGKLFF. Written as DNA, the CDR3 is TGCGCCAGCAGGGAGGACAGGTCAGGAAAACTGTTTTTT.